Presented here are 28 T cell receptor beta chains from one specimen sequenced in a study of blood T cell repertoires in COVID-19 (dated by TCRdb to the early 2020s). Libraries were made using the immunoSEQ multiplex PCR assay. In TCRdb, the immuneACCESS table is reduced to in-frame sequences with V and J assigned. These tables do not hold every clone; where another copy was compared, an unresolved V gene accounts for under half, and the others remain unexplained. The sample includes a few hundred thousand clones, with over 75% observed a single time. Together, the top ten hold 1.3% of the sample. The sample was PBMCs or T cells enriched from blood (not recorded which). The receptors were gathered from a man aged 30-40 years who had recovered from COVID-19.

This chain connects TRBV7-9 to TRBJ1-5; tentatively, D is TRBD1 (5 bases). Germline CDR1 reads SEHNR; CDR2 reads FQNEAQ (reference sequence). V lost 5 bases and J 4 bases, leaving 6 bases between the germline ends. The CDR3 extends over 12 amino acids. In DNA form, the CDR3 reads TGTGCCAGCAGCGACAGAAATCAGCCCCAGCATTTT. This gives the protein CASSDRNQPQHF. The full variable domain, completed using reference TRBV7-9 and TRBJ1-5, is DTGVSQNPRHKITKRGQNVTFRCDPISEHNRLYWYRQTLGQGPEFLTYFQNEAQLEKSRLLSDRFSAERPKGSFSTLEIQRTEQGDSAMYLCASSDRNQPQHFGDGTRLSIL.

The chain couples TRBV10-2 to TRBJ2-2, with D perhaps matching TRBD2 (7 bases). The V gene lost 5 bases and the J gene lost 7 bases, with 14 bases spanning the gap. This CDR3 has 14 residues. In germline, CDR1 is WSHSY, CDR2 SAAADI. The CDR3: CASSWGGRNGELFF. The DNA for the CDR3 is TGCGCCAGCAGTTGGGGGGGCAGGAACGGGGAGCTGTTTTTT.

The chain combines TRBV4-2 with TRBJ1-1; D not certain. CDR3 length: 15 amino acids. CDR1 is LGHNA and CDR2 is YNFKEQ in the germline V gene. Deletions cut 1 base from V and 5 bases from J, with 14 bases between. The CDR3, as DNA: TGTGCCAGCAGCCAAGGCGATGGGAGATCGACTGAAGCTTTCTTT. Encoded protein: CASSQGDGRSTEAFF.

This chain joins TRBV6-5 and TRBJ2-1; the match to TRBD2 covers 7 bases. With V trimmed by 7 bases and J by 4 bases, 10 bases remained unmatched. The germline V gene encodes CDR1 MNHEY and CDR2 SVGAGI. The CDR3 is 15 residues long. CDR3 in amino acids: CASTLVGGGYNEQFF. For the CDR3, the DNA is TGTGCCAGCACACTAGTTGGGGGGGGTTACAATGAGCAGTTCTTC.

This clone showed up just once. The rearrangement links TRBV3-1 (or the pseudogene TRBV3-2) to TRBJ1-1; 7 bases fit TRBD1. V dropped 4 bases and J dropped 5; count of bases not matched to a gene: 10. This CDR3 has 15 amino acids. The germline V gene has CDR1 LGHDT and CDR2 YNNKEL (reference sequence). The CDR3 loop reads CASSLNRGLGTEAFF. The CDR3, as DNA: TGTGCCAGCAGCCTTAACAGGGGCCTCGGGACTGAAGCTTTCTTT.

The chain combines TRBV4-3 with TRBJ2-2; perhaps TRBD1 as D (5 bases). Trimming removed 5 bases at V and 4 bases at J, with 11 bases between. Looked up from germline, CDR1 is LGHNA and CDR2 is YSLEER. There are 14 residues in the CDR3. The CDR3 DNA follows: TGCGCCAGCAGCTGGACACCTGGCACCGGGGAGCTGTTTTTT. Its translation is CASSWTPGTGELFF.

This chain connects TRBV7-3 to TRBJ2-3, with D tentatively TRBD2 (6 bases). Germline lookup yields CDR1 SGHTA and CDR2 FQGTGA. This CDR3 comprises 16 residues. V was pared by 5 bases and J by 3 bases, with 18 bases between. Here the CDR3 DNA reads TGTGCCAGCAGCGTCACCGCTAGCGCGGGGACAGATACGCAGTATTTT. Its translation is CASSVTASAGTDTQYF.

This chain uses TRBV3-1 (or the pseudogene TRBV3-2) with TRBJ2-4; D is possibly TRBD1 (5 bases). V was cut by 0 bases and J by 9 bases, with 15 bases left in between. Per germline, CDR1 LGHDT and CDR2 YNNKEL (reference sequence). The CDR3 sequence is 15 residues long. The CDR3 nucleotides read TGTGCCAGCAGCCAAGATACCAGACAGCCGGGCATTCAGTACTTC. Its protein product is CASSQDTRQPGIQYF.

The chain links TRBV7-2 to TRBJ1-2; D uncertain. The ends were cut back, 2 bases at V and 5 bases at J, with 15 bases in the middle. The V gene's germline CDR1 is SGHTA and CDR2 FQGNSA. The CDR3 covers 15 residues. The CDR3 region is CASSLRPDAGYGYTF. CDR3 DNA: TGTGCCAGCAGCTTACGCCCCGACGCGGGATATGGCTACACCTTC.

The chain links TRBV7-9 to TRBJ2-3, with a tentative D call TRBD2 (6 bases). The germline CDR1 and CDR2 sequences are SEHNR and FQNEAQ (reference sequence). The CDR3 length is 14 residues. Trimming took 1 base from V and 2 from J, leaving 7 bases between them. CDR3 in DNA: TGTGCCAGCAGCTTAGGCGGGGACACAGATACGCAGTATTTT. Its translation: CASSLGGDTDTQYF.

The CDR3 DNA reads as TGTGCCAGCAGCTTACCAGCTAACTATGGCTACACCTTC. It encodes CASSLPANYGYTF. V usage is TRBV7-2 and J usage is TRBJ1-2; D is unresolved. The CDR3 is 13 amino acids. The germline V gene has CDR1 SGHTA and CDR2 FQGNSA. Between the trimmed V and J ends, which lost 2 bases and 0 bases, there was a span of 4 bases.

The chain employs TRBV7-9 and TRBJ2-7; TRBD1 might be the D (5 bases). The CDR3 is made up of 14 amino acids. V was shortened by 1 base and J by 3 bases, with 10 bases between the two germline ends. The germline gives CDR1 SEHNR, CDR2 FQNEAQ (reference sequence). The chain's CDR3 is CASSLGRDSYEQYF. As DNA, the CDR3 is TGTGCCAGCAGCTTAGGCCGTGACAGCTACGAGCAGTACTTC.

The CDR3 nucleotides read TGTGCCAGCAGCTTAGAGACAGCCTCCTACGAGCAGTACTTC. Encoded protein: CASSLETASYEQYF. The rearrangement joins TRBV11-2 to TRBJ2-7; tentative D call: TRBD1 (5 bases). This CDR3 comprises 14 residues. CDR1 is SGHAT and CDR2 is FQNNGV in the germline V gene. V lost 0 bases, J lost 0 bases, and 6 bases lay in between. The full variable domain, completed using reference TRBV11-2 and TRBJ2-7, is EAGVAQSPRYKIIEKRQSVAFWCNPISGHATLYWYQQILGQGPKLLIQFQNNGVVDDSQLPKDRFSAERLKGVDSTLKIQPAKLEDSAVYLCASSLETASYEQYFGPGTRLTVT.

The rearrangement joins TRBV7-3 to TRBJ2-2, with D possibly being TRBD1 (6 bases). The CDR3 spans 14 residues. Per germline, CDR1 SGHTA and CDR2 FQGTGA. Trimming removed 5 bases from V and 1 base from J, with 8 bases in between. CDR3 in DNA: TGTGCCAGCAGCCAGGGACAGAACACCGGGGAGCTGTTTTTT. This translates into CASSQGQNTGELFF.

CDR3 amino acids: CASSPQENTEAFF. CDR3 bases: TGTGCCAGCAGCCCCCAGGAAAACACTGAAGCTTTCTTT. The chain has TRBV3-1 (or the pseudogene TRBV3-2) and TRBJ1-1; D is unclear. V was shortened by 4 bases and J by 2 bases, with 8 bases between the two germline ends. CDR1 LGHDT and CDR2 YNNKEL come from the germline V gene (reference sequence). This CDR3 is built from 13 residues.

This clone was recorded a few times. The gene calls are TRBV2 and TRBJ1-4, with 7 positions matching TRBD1. Germline trimming cut 1 base from V and 7 bases from J; bases unmatched to any gene: 6. Germline CDR1 reads SNHLY; CDR2 reads FYNNEI. CDR3 length: 15 residues. The CDR3 DNA reads as TGTGCCAGCAGTGAAGTGCAGGGGGGTAGTGAAAAACTGTTTTTT. Protein: CASSEVQGGSEKLFF. The complete variable domain, with remaining parts taken from reference TRBV2 and TRBJ1-4, reads EPEVTQTPSHQVTQMGQEVILRCVPISNHLYFYWYRQILGQKVEFLVSFYNNEISEKSEIFDDQFSVERPDGSNFTLKIRSTKLEDSAMYFCASSEVQGGSEKLFFGSGTQLSVL.

The chain joins TRBV5-1 to TRBJ1-1; 7 bases align to TRBD1. The V and J ends lost 2 bases and 3 bases, in that order; junction bases with no gene match: 4. Germline V gene sequence: CDR1 SGHRS, CDR2 YFSETQ. The CDR3 loop spans 14 amino acids. The CDR3 nucleotides are TGCGCCAGCAGCTTTTCCAGGGGGGACACTGAAGCTTTCTTT. It yields the protein CASSFSRGDTEAFF.

The chain's CDR3 is CASSPPGGRAGNTIYF. CDR3 sequence (DNA): TGTGCCAGCAGCCCCCCCGGGGGTCGAGCTGGAAACACCATATATTTT. This chain links TRBV7-9 with TRBJ1-3, with D perhaps TRBD1 (5 bases). Per germline, CDR1 SEHNR and CDR2 FQNEAQ (reference sequence). The CDR3 loop spans 16 amino acids. Trimming shortened V by 5 bases and J by 2 bases, and 16 bases separated the two germline ends.

The chain recombines TRBV3-1 (or the pseudogene TRBV3-2) with TRBJ2-7, with 8 bases matching TRBD2. With V trimmed by 2 bases and J by 2 bases, 11 bases remained unmatched. The CDR3 is made up of 17 amino acids. Germline lookup yields CDR1 LGHDT and CDR2 YNNKEL (reference sequence). The CDR3 bases are TGTGCCAGCAGCCAAAGCGGCGGCGGGGGGTCCCCCTACGAGCAGTACTTC. As protein: CASSQSGGGGSPYEQYF.

On this clone: This specimen includes other DNA sequences encoding the same CDR3. The chain couples TRBV5-5 to TRBJ1-1; D not certain. The ends were cut back, 2 bases at V and 0 bases at J, with 8 bases in the middle. The CDR3 runs to 14 residues. Germline V gene lookup returns CDR1 SGHKS and CDR2 YYEKEE (reference sequence). This chain's CDR3 is CASSFRYMNTEAFF. The DNA for the CDR3 is TGTGCCAGCAGCTTCAGGTACATGAACACTGAAGCTTTCTTT.

The chain has TRBV10-3 and TRBJ1-1; D remains unclear. CDR1 and CDR2 (germline): ENHRY, SYGVKD. The germline V and J ends were trimmed by 6 bases and 1 base, with 3 bases remaining between them. The CDR3 extends over 11 amino acids. The CDR3, as DNA: TGTGCCATCAGCTGGAACACTGAAGCTTTCTTT. It codes for CAISWNTEAFF.

This clone was detected only once. The gene calls are TRBV7-9 and TRBJ1-1; TRBD1 agrees at 8 bases. V gave up 4 bases and J gave up 2 bases; unmatched junction bases: 3. Germline V gene sequence: CDR1 SEHNR, CDR2 FQNEAQ (reference sequence). The length of the CDR3 is 14 residues. The CDR3 sequence: CASSSGQANTEAFF. The DNA for the CDR3 is TGTGCCAGCAGCTCGGGACAGGCCAACACTGAAGCTTTCTTT.

Of note for this clone: Other DNA sequences of this sample code for an identical CDR3. The chain links TRBV9 to TRBJ2-1; D gene uncertain. V was trimmed by 0 bases and J by 6 bases, leaving 4 bases between them. This CDR3 has 12 residues. CDR1 and CDR2 (germline): SGDLS, YYNGEE. CDR3 bases: TGTGCCAGCAGCGTAGGACTCAATGAGCAGTTCTTC. Its translation is CASSVGLNEQFF.

The genes are TRBV7-2 and TRBJ1-2; no clear D gene. Per germline, CDR1 SGHTA and CDR2 FQGNSA. The CDR3 spans 14 residues. Between the trimmed V and J ends, which lost 2 bases and 2 bases, there was a span of 9 bases. This CDR3 is CASSLKGGNYGYTF. The CDR3 nucleotides are TGTGCCAGCAGCTTAAAAGGAGGAAACTATGGCTACACCTTC.

This clone was counted once. This sequence joins TRBV19 and TRBJ1-1; 7 bases fit TRBD1. Germline-derived CDR1 and CDR2 are LNHDA and SQIVND (reference sequence). J was trimmed by 2 bases and V by 3 bases; bases with no gene match: 9. The CDR3 loop spans 16 amino acids. The CDR3 region is CASSMTPGTVNTEAFF. The CDR3 bases are TGTGCCAGTAGTATGACTCCCGGGACAGTAAACACTGAAGCTTTCTTT.

The chain joins TRBV7-9 to TRBJ1-2; the match to TRBD1 covers 9 bases. The germline CDR1 and CDR2 sequences are SEHNR and FQNEAQ (reference sequence). The CDR3 extends over 14 amino acids. V lost 5 bases to trimming and J lost 4 bases; unmatched junction nucleotides: 5. The CDR3 sequence is CASSRGQGGYGYTF. CDR3 sequence (DNA): TGTGCCAGCAGCAGGGGACAGGGTGGCTATGGCTACACCTTC.

This rearrangement joins TRBV5-1 to TRBJ2-3, with D hard to call. CDR3 length equals 18 residues. CDR1 SGHRS and CDR2 YFSETQ come from the germline V gene. V lost 0 bases and J 2 bases, leaving 19 bases between the germline ends. CDR3: CASSLVLGSTRATDTQYF. The DNA for the CDR3 is TGCGCCAGCAGCTTGGTCCTCGGGTCTACCAGAGCCACAGATACGCAGTATTTT.

The chain joins TRBV3-1 (or the pseudogene TRBV3-2) to TRBJ1-6, with 8 bases that match TRBD1. The CDR3 sequence is 15 residues long. The V gene end was trimmed by 5 bases and the J gene end by 10 bases; junction bases not matched to a gene: 10. CDR1 and CDR2 (germline): LGHDT, YNNKEL (reference sequence). Written as DNA, the CDR3 is TGTGCCAGCAGCGTTGCGGACAGGGTCCGGTCACCCCTCCACTTT. Translation gives CASSVADRVRSPLHF.